These 2 T cell receptor beta chains share one sample of origin, sequenced in a study of blood T cell repertoires in COVID-19. Clones were read by immunoSEQ multiplex PCR, and TCRdb kept only the in-frame ones, dropping some. The sample lists approximately 160,000 clones; roughly 82% were seen once. Sequencing was carried out using peripheral blood. The source of these receptors is a woman aged 45-65 years in a cohort sampled during active or convalescent COVID-19.

The chain joins TRBV6-1 to TRBJ1-2; D is undetermined. Trimming shortened V by 0 bases and J by 4 bases, and 9 bases separated the two germline ends. Germline loops: CDR1 MNHNS, CDR2 SASEGT. CDR3 length: 14 amino acids. The CDR3 region has the DNA TGTGCCAGCAGTGAAGCGCGGCAGAGCTATGGCTACACCTTC. Its protein is CASSEARQSYGYTF.

This chain links TRBV21-1 with TRBJ1-1. TRBV21-1 is termed a pseudogene. This CDR3 contains 17 residues. CDR3 sequence reads: CASSKARPRDLSTEAFF. In DNA, the CDR3 is TGTGCCAGCAGCAAAGCCCGTCCCCGGGACTTGAGTACTGAAGCTTTCTTT.